Shown below are 19 T cell receptor beta chains from a single sample sequenced in a study of T cell responses to AZD1222 COVID-19 vaccine. Sequenced by immunoSEQ multiplex PCR; TCRdb stores in-frame clones only, minus some. The top ten clones hold 5% to 6% of a sample with around 130,000 clones, over 75% of them seen once. The input for sequencing was peripheral blood, taken 28 days after the second AZD1222 dose. The source is an adult who received the AZD1222 COVID-19 vaccine.

This sequence joins TRBV28 and TRBJ2-7; TRBD2 aligns across 8 bases. CDR1 and CDR2 from the germline V gene are MDHEN and SYDVKM. This CDR3 is built from 14 residues. With 6 bases clipped from V and 0 bases from J, the junction kept 4 bases outside the gene matches. CDR3 DNA sequence: TGTGCCAGCAGACCCGGGACTAGCTCCTACGAGCAGTACTTC. Translation: CASRPGTSSYEQYF.

The V and J genes are TRBV3-1 (or the pseudogene TRBV3-2) and TRBJ1-5; D remains unclear. The V and J ends lost 4 bases and 2 bases respectively, with 9 bases between them. There are 14 residues in the CDR3. Germline CDR1 LGHDT, CDR2 YNNKEL (reference sequence). This CDR3 reads CASSPTPGNQPQHF. As DNA, the CDR3 is TGTGCCAGCAGCCCGACACCAGGCAATCAGCCCCAGCATTTT.

This chain connects TRBV6-5 to TRBJ1-5; unclear D gene. This CDR3 spans 15 amino acids. Per germline, CDR1 MNHEY and CDR2 SVGAGI. V lost 7 bases and J lost 1, with 14 bases in between. The CDR3 protein is CASMTVWWSNQPQHF. CDR3 in DNA: TGTGCCAGCATGACGGTCTGGTGGAGCAATCAGCCCCAGCATTTT.

The rearrangement joins TRBV5-1 to TRBJ2-5, with 7 bases identical to TRBD1. This CDR3 is 15 amino acids long. V shed 1 base, J shed 0 bases, and the junction held 3 bases outside the gene matches. The germline V gene has CDR1 SGHRS and CDR2 YFSETQ. The CDR3 DNA follows: TGCGCCAGCAGCTTGTTCAGGGGGTACCAAGAGACCCAGTACTTC. It translates to CASSLFRGYQETQYF.

The rearrangement links TRBV27 to TRBJ1-1; 8 bases match TRBD1. Germline V gene lookup returns CDR1 MNHEY and CDR2 SMNVEV (reference sequence). V shed 3 bases, J shed 0 bases, and the junction held 6 bases outside the gene matches. The CDR3 totals 16 residues. The CDR3 sequence: CASSFAGQGLNTEAFF. The CDR3, as DNA: TGTGCCAGCAGTTTCGCTGGACAGGGCTTGAACACTGAAGCTTTCTTT.

The chain joins TRBV15 to TRBJ2-5; D is ambiguous. The germline V and J ends were trimmed by 0 bases and 1 base, with 9 bases remaining between them. The CDR3 is made up of 15 amino acids. The germline V gene encodes CDR1 LNHNV and CDR2 YYDKDF (reference sequence). The DNA of the CDR3 is TGTGCCACCAGCAGAGATATAGGAAGCCAAGAGACCCAGTACTTC. It codes for CATSRDIGSQETQYF.

V is TRBV2 and J is TRBJ1-3; D remains unclear. The V gene's germline CDR1 is SNHLY and CDR2 FYNNEI. Trimming shortened V by 2 bases and J by 3 bases, and 8 bases separated the two germline ends. CDR3 length: 14 amino acids. In DNA form, the CDR3 reads TGTGCCAGCAGTGAATCGTTTTTTGGAAACACCATATATTTT. Protein product: CASSESFFGNTIYF.

The chain employs TRBV3-1 (or the pseudogene TRBV3-2) and TRBJ1-4, with no clear D. V lost 0 bases and J 7 bases, leaving 9 bases between the germline ends. The germline V gene has CDR1 LGHDT and CDR2 YNNKEL (reference sequence). The CDR3 extends over 14 amino acids. Here the CDR3 DNA reads TGTGCCAGCAGCCAAGACGTCCCCGGTGAAAAACTGTTTTTT. Protein product: CASSQDVPGEKLFF.

V gene TRBV15 combines with J gene TRBJ1-4; unclear D gene. Per germline, CDR1 LNHNV and CDR2 YYDKDF (reference sequence). Deletions cut 1 base from V and 5 bases from J, with 5 bases between. This CDR3 is built from 13 residues. In DNA, the CDR3 is TGTGCCACCAGCAGAGTGGCGAATGAAAAACTGTTTTTT. The encoded protein is CATSRVANEKLFF.

The rearrangement links TRBV11-2 to TRBJ2-2, with 8 positions matching TRBD2. Trimming cost V 6 bases and J 4 bases; bases outside gene matches: 1. The germline V gene has CDR1 SGHAT and CDR2 FQNNGV. The CDR3 totals 13 residues. The CDR3 reads CASRRGGTGELFF. In nucleotides, the CDR3 is TGTGCCAGCAGACGGGGGGGCACCGGGGAGCTGTTTTTT.

V is TRBV6-2 or TRBV6-3 and J is TRBJ2-4, with TRBD1 matching over 7 bases. CDR1 and CDR2 from the germline V gene are MNHEY and SVGEGT. This CDR3 region has 15 residues. The junction had 8 bases not matched to a gene; V was cut back by 5 bases and J by 4 bases. The DNA of the CDR3 is TGTGCCAGCAGTCAAGGGACAGACCCAAAAAACATTCAGTACTTC. This encodes CASSQGTDPKNIQYF.

The chain couples TRBV19 to TRBJ1-6; 9 nucleotides line up with TRBD1. CDR3 size: 14 residues. CDR1 LNHDA and CDR2 SQIVND come from the germline V gene (reference sequence). Trimming removed 7 bases from V and 6 bases from J; junction bases left unmatched: 4. CDR3 sequence (DNA): TGTGCCAGTACCTGGGACAGGGTTAATTCACCCCTCCACTTT. The encoded protein is CASTWDRVNSPLHF.

The genes are TRBV11-3 and TRBJ2-2, with D tentatively TRBD1 or TRBD2 (5 bases each). Trimming took 3 bases from V and 5 from J, leaving 10 bases between them. Per germline, CDR1 SGHNT and CDR2 YENEEA. The CDR3 has 14 amino acids. CDR3 protein: CASSFTWGTGELFF. The CDR3, as DNA: TGTGCCAGCAGCTTTACCTGGGGGACCGGGGAGCTGTTTTTT.

This clone is a singleton in its sample. V is TRBV7-2 and J is TRBJ1-2; 8 bases are shared with TRBD1. Germline trimming cut 3 bases from V and 3 bases from J; bases unmatched to any gene: 12. From germline, CDR1 is SGHTA and CDR2 FQGNSA. The CDR3 is 17 amino acids. CDR3 bases: TGTGCCAGCAGCTTGGGGACAGGTGGTACCCACTACTATGGCTACACCTTC. It yields the protein CASSLGTGGTHYYGYTF.

This rearrangement joins TRBV7-2 to TRBJ1-6; D gene unclear. Trimming removed 3 bases at V and 7 bases at J, with 10 bases between. This CDR3 has 14 amino acids. CDR1 is SGHTA and CDR2 is FQGNSA in the germline V gene. This chain's CDR3 is CASSLSVQNSPLHF. The CDR3 coding sequence is TGTGCCAGCAGCTTGTCTGTACAGAATTCACCCCTCCACTTT.

The chain links TRBV18 to TRBJ1-2; 10 bases line up with TRBD1. Germline V gene sequence: CDR1 KGHSH, CDR2 LQKENI. Trimming removed 0 bases from V and 12 bases from J; junction bases left unmatched: 7. The CDR3 length is 14 residues. The CDR3 loop reads CASSPPSGQGTHTF. The CDR3 nucleotides read TGTGCCAGCTCACCACCTTCGGGACAGGGGACCCACACCTTC.

This clone appeared a single time. The rearrangement links TRBV19 to TRBJ2-1, with 8 bases fitting TRBD2. The germline V gene encodes CDR1 LNHDA and CDR2 SQIVND (reference sequence). Trimming removed 5 bases from V and 5 bases from J; junction bases left unmatched: 8. CDR3 size: 15 residues. CDR3 loop: CASSLRLAIHNEQFF. The DNA for the CDR3 is TGTGCCAGTAGTTTGCGACTAGCGATTCACAATGAGCAGTTCTTC.

This clone came up once. The chain carries TRBV11-3 and TRBJ1-1; a weak D match, TRBD1 (5 bases). The CDR3 is made up of 15 amino acids. The V gene lost 1 base and the J gene lost 3 bases, with 12 bases spanning the gap. The germline V gene has CDR1 SGHNT and CDR2 YENEEA. The CDR3 here is CASSLVSGQDTEAFF. The CDR3 coding sequence is TGTGCCAGCAGCTTAGTTTCAGGGCAAGACACTGAAGCTTTCTTT.

The chain has TRBV6-5 and TRBJ2-5; TRBD1 is a possible D gene (6 bases). Germline V CDR1 and CDR2: MNHEY, SVGAGI. The CDR3 runs to 13 residues. V was clipped by 5 bases and J by 2 bases, with 9 bases between them. CDR3 nucleotides: TGTGCCAGCAGTCAGGGGCTTCAAGAGACCCAGTACTTC. Translated, it gives CASSQGLQETQYF.